The 21 T cell receptor beta chains below were found in one sample sequenced in a study of T-cell reconstitution after alpha-beta-depleted transplantation in children. Unique molecular identifiers tagged the TCRbeta library. TCRdb reprocessed the PCR reads via MiXCR and lists one record per CDR3 protein. Among roughly 220,000 distinct CDR3 sequences listed, approximately 12% were seen once. Specimen: PBMCs from the stem cell graft donor, collected from the stem cell graft. The receptors here all came from a human donor who donated a stem cell graft to a child with acute lymphoblastic leukemia.

This clonotype was counted at least ten times. This chain uses TRBV16 with TRBJ1-2; possible D gene TRBD1, 6 bases. V was cut by 2 bases and J by 7 bases, with 14 bases left in between. The CDR3 totals 14 residues. Germline CDR1 is KGHSY and CDR2 is FQNENV. CDR3 loop: CASSQAGDLSGYTF. The CDR3 nucleotides read TGTGCCAGCAGCCAAGCAGGGGATCTCTCTGGCTACACCTTC.

This clonotype was counted ten times or more. The chain is built from TRBV7-2 and TRBJ2-5, with TRBD1 matching over 7 bases. Germline CDR1 reads SGHTA; CDR2 reads FQGNSA. The CDR3 spans 13 residues. V lost 6 bases and J lost 5; bases outside the gene matches: 6. The CDR3 protein is CASSRQGGETQYF. CDR3 DNA sequence: TGTGCCAGCAGTCGACAGGGCGGGGAGACCCAGTACTTC.

As concerns this clonotype: A much larger clone lies a single base off, so this may be a read error. The rearrangement uses TRBV13 and TRBJ2-7; D tentatively reads TRBD1 or TRBD2 (5 bases each). V lost 6 bases to trimming and J lost 0 bases, with 12 bases between them. Germline assignment: CDR1 PRHDT and CDR2 FYEKMQ (reference sequence). The CDR3 consists of 14 residues. The CDR3 DNA is TGTGCCAGCAGTTCAGGGAGTGGCTCCTACGAGCAGTACTTC. This sequence encodes CASSSGSGSYEQYF.

Many counts were recorded for this clonotype. This sequence joins TRBV6-4 and TRBJ2-1, with 14 bases identical to TRBD2. J was trimmed by 15 bases and V by 7 bases; bases with no gene match: 8. Germline CDR1 and CDR2: MRHNA and SNTAGT. The CDR3 is made up of 13 amino acids. This CDR3 is CASITGTSGRAFF. CDR3 bases: TGTGCCAGCATCACCGGGACTAGCGGGAGAGCGTTCTTC.

This clonotype was seen ten or more times. V usage is TRBV20-1 and J usage is TRBJ2-1, with 7 bases identical to TRBD1. The V gene end was trimmed by 6 bases and the J gene end by 2 bases; junction bases not matched to a gene: 22. This CDR3 is 19 amino acids long. Germline V gene lookup returns CDR1 DFQATT and CDR2 SNEGSKA (reference sequence). The CDR3 region is CSAPDRDPPSRTPYNEQFF. The CDR3 DNA reads TGCAGTGCGCCCGACAGGGACCCACCCTCACGAACCCCCTACAATGAGCAGTTCTTC.

The rearrangement joins TRBV18 to TRBJ1-3; D might be TRBD1 (5 bases). The germline V gene encodes CDR1 KGHSH and CDR2 LQKENI. Trimming took off 6 bases at V and 8 bases at J, with 14 bases between the two ends. The CDR3 totals 13 residues. CDR3 nucleotide sequence: TGTGCCAGCTCTGGCAGGGTGTCGGACACCATATATTTT. The encoded protein is CASSGRVSDTIYF.

This clonotype has a count of ten or more. This chain links TRBV7-2 with TRBJ2-7; unclear D gene. The germline CDR1 and CDR2 sequences are SGHTA and FQGNSA. Trimming took off 2 bases at V and 11 bases at J, with 22 bases between the two ends. The CDR3 spans 15 residues. The CDR3 DNA reads TGTGCCAGCAGCTTAAGGTTCGGGTCCTCCCAAGGAAAGTACTTC. Protein: CASSLRFGSSQGKYF.

This clonotype was recorded at least ten times. The V call is TRBV7-2, the J call TRBJ2-3; D remains ambiguous. Trimming took off 5 bases at V and 2 bases at J, with 5 bases between the two ends. This CDR3 is 12 amino acids long. Germline V CDR1 and CDR2: SGHTA, FQGNSA. The CDR3 loop reads CASSRHTDTQYF. The CDR3, as DNA: TGTGCCAGCAGCAGACACACAGATACGCAGTATTTT.

The chain is built from TRBV20-1 and TRBJ1-2; TRBD1 might be the D (6 bases). V dropped 0 bases and J dropped 8 bases, with 22 bases sitting between them. CDR1 is DFQATT and CDR2 is SNEGSKA in the germline V gene (reference sequence). This CDR3 comprises 16 residues. The chain's CDR3 is CSARDLKRGGLWGYTF. For the CDR3, the DNA is TGCAGTGCTAGAGATTTAAAGAGGGGGGGCTTATGGGGCTACACCTTC.

Ten or more counts support this clonotype. V gene TRBV6-2 or TRBV6-3 combines with J gene TRBJ2-5; maybe TRBD2 (6 bases). Trimming stripped 4 bases from V and 4 bases from J, with 16 bases between. This CDR3 spans 15 amino acids. The V gene's germline CDR1 is MNHEY and CDR2 SVGEGT. CDR3 region: CASSWDLSITETQYF. The CDR3 DNA is TGTGCCAGCAGTTGGGACTTATCTATCACAGAGACCCAGTACTTC.

This clonotype was detected a few times. The V gene is TRBV5-4, the J gene TRBJ2-1, with a tentative D call TRBD1 (6 bases). Trimming stripped 7 bases from V and 5 bases from J, with 10 bases between. The CDR3 has 12 residues. Germline V gene data show CDR1 as SGHNT and CDR2 as YYREEE (reference sequence). The CDR3 is CASRTDNNEQFF. CDR3 in DNA: TGTGCCAGCCGGACAGACAACAATGAGCAGTTCTTC.

This clonotype appeared a few times. V and J are TRBV21-1 and TRBJ2-5; the D call TRBD1 from the table was never checked on the DNA. TRBV21-1 has pseudogene status. The length of the CDR3 is 18 residues. For the CDR3, the DNA is TGTGCCAGCAGCACTAGAAGACCGGGACAGGGAACGCAAGAGACCCAGTACTTC. Encoded protein: CASSTRRPGQGTQETQYF.

Ten or more counts support this clonotype. The V and J genes are TRBV20-1 and TRBJ2-1; D is perhaps TRBD2 (7 bases). V lost 6 bases to trimming and J lost 5 bases, with 17 bases between them. Germline-derived CDR1 and CDR2 are DFQATT and SNEGSKA (reference sequence). The CDR3 contains 14 residues. CDR3 nucleotide sequence: TGCAGTGCCCGAAGGGGGGGGCTTAACAATGAGCAGTTCTTC. Its protein product is CSARRGGLNNEQFF.

This clonotype was detected many times. This chain joins TRBV2 and TRBJ2-3; 7 bases align to TRBD2. CDR3 length equals 13 residues. Germline V gives CDR1 SNHLY, CDR2 FYNNEI. With V trimmed by 7 bases and J by 4 bases, 5 bases remained unmatched. CDR3 protein: CASTGLGSDTQYF. CDR3 in DNA: TGTGCCAGCACTGGACTAGGCTCAGATACGCAGTATTTT.

This clonotype was detected once. The chain uses TRBV5-6 and TRBJ2-5; D possibly corresponds to TRBD2 (5 bases). The CDR3 is 15 amino acids. Looked up from germline, CDR1 is SGHDT and CDR2 is YYEEEE. V was clipped by 9 bases and J by 5 bases, with 23 bases between them. The CDR3 is CAMSLGRATRETQYF. The CDR3 DNA is TGTGCCATGAGCCTCGGGCGGGCCACAAGGGAGACCCAGTACTTC. Full variable domain (outside the CDR3, taken from reference TRBV5-6 and TRBJ2-5): DAGVTQSPTHLIKTRGQQVTLRCSPKSGHDTVSWYQQALGQGPQFIFQYYEEEERQRGNFPDRFSGHQFPNYSSELNVNALLLGDSALYLCAMSLGRATRETQYFGPGTRLLVL.

The chain has TRBV20-1 and TRBJ2-1; D is perhaps TRBD1 (6 bases). Germline CDR1 and CDR2: DFQATT and SNEGSKA (reference sequence). Trimming took off 3 bases at V and 6 bases at J, with 21 bases between the two ends. There are 16 residues in the CDR3. In DNA, the CDR3 is TGCAGTGCTAGCCCCGAAGGGACAAGCCCCCGCAATGAGCAGTTCTTC. Its protein product is CSASPEGTSPRNEQFF.

This clonotype came up a few times. The V and J genes are TRBV5-6 and TRBJ1-5; possible D gene TRBD1, 6 bases. Germline V gene sequence: CDR1 SGHDT, CDR2 YYEEEE. V lost 3 bases, J lost 7 bases, and 11 bases lay in between. CDR3 length: 13 residues. The CDR3 DNA sequence: TGTGCCAGCAGCTCGGAAGGGGGACAGCCCCAGCATTTT. Protein sequence: CASSSEGGQPQHF.

This clonotype was counted ten times or more. V gene TRBV5-5 combines with J gene TRBJ1-2; D possibly corresponds to TRBD1 (6 bases). V was clipped by 4 bases and J by 2 bases, with 12 bases between them. Germline-derived CDR1 and CDR2 are SGHKS and YYEKEE (reference sequence). CDR3 length equals 14 residues. Here the CDR3 reads CASSVGDTNYGYTF. The DNA of the CDR3 is TGTGCCAGCAGCGTGGGGGACACCAACTATGGCTACACCTTC.

This chain joins TRBV6-2 or TRBV6-3 and TRBJ2-7, with D maybe TRBD1 (6 bases). Per the germline V gene, CDR1 is MNHEY and CDR2 is SVGEGT. The CDR3 is made up of 14 amino acids. The V and J ends lost 5 bases and 0 bases respectively, with 11 bases between them. CDR3 in amino acids: CASSAGGFSYEQYF. The CDR3 DNA reads TGTGCCAGCAGTGCTGGGGGCTTCTCCTACGAGCAGTACTTC.

V gene TRBV7-2 combines with J gene TRBJ2-7, with a tentative D call TRBD1 (5 bases). The CDR3 totals 12 residues. Germline assignment: CDR1 SGHTA and CDR2 FQGNSA. Trimming removed 5 bases from V and 6 bases from J, with 11 bases in between. CDR3 bases: TGTGCCAGCAGCCGAGACAGTATCGAGCAGTACTTC. Its protein is CASSRDSIEQYF.

This clonotype was recorded many times. The rearrangement uses TRBV10-3 and TRBJ2-1, with D perhaps TRBD1 (6 bases). CDR1 ENHRY and CDR2 SYGVKD come from the germline V gene. Between the trimmed V and J ends, which lost 4 bases and 2 bases, there was a span of 9 bases. The CDR3 is 14 amino acids. This CDR3 reads CAISGAGAYNEQFF. The CDR3 bases are TGTGCCATCAGTGGGGCAGGGGCCTACAATGAGCAGTTCTTC.